This TCR beta chain was retrieved from a study of human T cells and chemical hapten exposure. This clonotype was observed a handful of times. CDR1 is SGHTA and CDR2 is FQGNSA in the germline V gene. V gave up 1 base and J gave up 1 base, with 12 bases separating them. The length of the CDR3 is 16 residues. Time point reported: patch test 1, 2 weeks after DPC sensitization. Stated treatment: therapeutic diphenylcyclopropenone sensitization with weekly scalp DPC. TCRdb ran MiXCR on the RACE reads and lists one entry per CDR3 protein. There are more than 90,000 distinct CDR3 sequences in the sample; about 10% occur only once, and less than 2.5% lies in the top ten.

The chain joins TRBV7-2 to TRBJ2-3, with D perhaps TRBD2 (6 bases). The sequence came from a man between 40 and 49 years old with alopecia areata. Some clones in this sample may be carry-over from other donors' samples. The sequencing used whole blood, collected in connection with sensitization to the hapten diphenylcyclopropenone (DPC). CDR3 nucleotides: TGTGCCAGCAGCTTAGTTTTAGCGGCTGGCACAGATACGCAGTATTTT. It encodes CASSLVLAAGTDTQYF.